This TCR beta chain is drawn from a study of human versus mouse CDR3 diversity and MHC coevolution. Study-level information: immunoSEQ was reported to reach one in 200,000 T cells sensitivity. Findings and caveats of the study: Among all groups, most of the three human donors showed least clonal inequality. Human T cells were selected on over 5 MHC II alleles.

CDR3 length equals 16 residues. Germline V CDR1 and CDR2: SGHNT, YENEEA. J lost 4 bases, V lost 5 bases, and 8 bases had no gene match. Here immunoSEQ multiplex PCR was the method, and the copy in TCRdb shows in-frame clones only, minus some. Seen here are roughly 86,000 clones, around 95% observed once, and the top ten hold about 1.4%. About this clone: Its target is not known.

The clonotype originates from a person aged 30 to 69 in good health. The rearrangement uses TRBV11-3 and TRBJ2-3; 11 bases are a match to TRBD1. Sequenced sample: naive CD4+ T cells from blood. Subset noted: CD45RO-negative CD62L-positive naive CD4 T cells. In DNA, the CDR3 is TGTGCCAGCAGCAGTTGGACAGGGGGCTTGGCAGATACGCAGTATTTT. Protein product: CASSSWTGGLADTQYF. Combining the CDR3 with reference TRBV11-3 and TRBJ2-3 gives the whole variable domain EAGVVQSPRYKIIEKKQPVAFWCNPISGHNTLYWYLQNLGQGPELLIRYENEEAVDDSQLPKDRFSAERLKGVDSTLKIQPAELGDSAVYLCASSSWTGGLADTQYFGPGTRLTVL.